This T cell receptor beta chain originates from a study of control samples from healthy donors and cancer patients. The length of the CDR3 is 14 residues. With V trimmed by 6 bases and J by 2 bases, 3 bases remained unmatched. CDR1 and CDR2 (germline): KGHDR, SFDVKD. Clones were read by immunoSEQ multiplex PCR, and TCRdb kept only the in-frame ones, dropping some. The sample has 150,000 to 200,000 clones, roughly 91% seen once. Sequencing used blood. The gene calls are TRBV24-1 and TRBJ2-1; the match to TRBD1 covers 7 bases. The TCR was taken from a woman aged 25 to 39 in good health. The CDR3: CATSKGGTYNEQFF. The CDR3 nucleotides read TGTGCCACCAGTAAAGGGGGCACCTACAATGAGCAGTTCTTC.